Presented here are 27 T cell receptor beta chains from one specimen sequenced in a study of OX40 agonist ivuxolimab in advanced cancers. Assay used: immunoSEQ multiplex PCR; TCRdb lists only in-frame clones, some missing. The sample contains under 80,000 clones, about 92% of which appear only once. The sample in question was CD4+ or CD8+ T cells sorted from blood, obtained in a trial of the OX40 agonist ivuxolimab. The receptors originated from an adult with an advanced solid tumor such as melanoma, head and neck, liver or kidney cancer.

The chain carries TRBV7-2 and TRBJ1-1, with a possible D match to TRBD1 (5 bases). The CDR3 length is 15 residues. Germline CDR1 and CDR2: SGHTA and FQGNSA. Trimming cost V 4 bases and J 2 bases, with 14 bases left between them. The CDR3 loop reads CASSSRGAPNTEAFF. In nucleotides, the CDR3 is TGTGCCAGCAGCTCCCGTGGGGCCCCAAACACTGAAGCTTTCTTT.

The V gene is TRBV7-9, the J gene TRBJ1-2, with D uncertain. This CDR3 spans 15 amino acids. V gave up 4 bases and J gave up 3 bases, with 15 bases separating them. Germline values: CDR1 SEHNR, CDR2 FQNEAQ (reference sequence). CDR3 bases: TGTGCCAGCAGCTCGACGGCTTGGTCCCACTATGGCTACACCTTC. Translated, it gives CASSSTAWSHYGYTF.

The chain carries TRBV11-2 and TRBJ2-3; 12 bases fit TRBD2. V was pared by 4 bases and J by 5 bases, with 1 base of the junction left unmatched. This CDR3 spans 14 amino acids. Germline V CDR1 and CDR2: SGHAT, FQNNGV. CDR3 sequence (DNA): TGTGCCAGCAGCTCTAGCGGGAGGGTAGATACGCAGTATTTT. As protein: CASSSSGRVDTQYF.

V and J are TRBV7-6 and TRBJ2-6; TRBD2 is a possible D gene (5 bases). Germline V gene sequence: CDR1 SGHVS, CDR2 FNYEAQ. This CDR3 comprises 19 residues. V lost 4 bases, J lost 0 bases, and 19 bases lay in between. The CDR3 nucleotides read TGTGCCAGCAGCTCCGGAGTAAGCGGCCTCAGCTCTGGGGCCAACGTCCTGACTTTC. This codes for CASSSGVSGLSSGANVLTF. The complete variable domain, with remaining parts taken from reference TRBV7-6 and TRBJ2-6, reads GAGVSQSPRYKVTKRGQDVALRCDPISGHVSLYWYRQALGQGPEFLTYFNYEAQQDKSGLPNDRFSAERPEGSISTLTIQRTEQRDSAMYRCASSSGVSGLSSGANVLTFGAGSRLTVL.

The CDR3 DNA is TGTGCCAGCAGTTTAAATGGATGGGAACGAGAAGCTTTCTTT. Its protein product is CASSLNGWEREAFF. The chain joins TRBV28 to TRBJ1-1; D is uncertain. CDR3 size: 14 residues. Trimming pared 2 bases from V and 8 bases from J, leaving 15 bases between. Germline V gene lookup returns CDR1 MDHEN and CDR2 SYDVKM.

V usage is TRBV5-5 and J usage is TRBJ1-1; TRBD1 is a possible D gene (5 bases). V dropped 1 base and J dropped 3 bases, with 13 bases sitting between them. Germline V CDR1 and CDR2: SGHKS, YYEKEE (reference sequence). The CDR3 consists of 15 residues. The CDR3 nucleotides are TGTGCCAGCAGCTTGCTTCCGACGGGGGACACTGAAGCTTTCTTT. As protein: CASSLLPTGDTEAFF.

CDR3 residues: CASNPAFGGDSPLHF. The CDR3, as DNA: TGTGCCAGCAACCCCGCCTTTGGGGGGGATTCACCCCTCCACTTT. The chain employs TRBV6-6 and TRBJ1-6; possible D gene TRBD1, 5 bases. This CDR3 spans 15 amino acids. The V end lost 7 bases, the J end lost 8 bases, and 18 bases lay between the germline ends. Germline values: CDR1 MNHNY, CDR2 SVGAGI (reference sequence).

This clone is a singleton in its sample. Other DNA sequences in the same sample also yield this CDR3. The J gene is TRBJ2-5, the V gene TRBV5-1, with a possible D match to TRBD2 (5 bases). Germline assignment: CDR1 SGHRS and CDR2 YFSETQ. The CDR3 length is 12 residues. The V end lost 4 bases, the J end lost 5 bases, and 9 bases lay between the germline ends. In DNA form, the CDR3 reads TGCGCCAGCAGCCTAAGCGGTGAGACCCAGTACTTC. Its protein is CASSLSGETQYF.

V and J are TRBV7-8 and TRBJ2-1; 7 bases line up with TRBD1. The CDR3 runs to 14 residues. CDR1 is SGHVS, CDR2 FQNEAQ, per germline. Trimming cost V 5 bases and J 5 bases; bases outside gene matches: 6. The CDR3 sequence: CASSPDRVNNEQFF. The CDR3 region has the DNA TGTGCCAGCAGCCCAGACAGGGTTAACAATGAGCAGTTCTTC. The whole variable domain, filled in from reference TRBV7-8 and TRBJ2-1, reads GAGVSQSPRYKVAKRGQDVALRCDPISGHVSLFWYQQALGQGPEFLTYFQNEAQLDKSGLPSDRFFAERPEGSVSTLKIQRTQQEDSAVYLCASSPDRVNNEQFFGPGTRLTVL.

The V gene is TRBV28, the J gene TRBJ1-2, with D hard to call. Trimming pared 7 bases from V and 3 bases from J, leaving 9 bases between. The CDR3 spans 12 residues. Germline assignment: CDR1 MDHEN and CDR2 SYDVKM. In nucleotides, the CDR3 is TGTGCCAGCAACGTGGGAGACTATGGCTACACCTTC. Translating gives CASNVGDYGYTF.

The rearrangement joins TRBV28 to TRBJ2-3, with no clear D. Germline V lookup: CDR1 MDHEN, CDR2 SYDVKM. The V and J ends lost 4 bases and 2 bases respectively, with 1 base between them. The CDR3 length is 11 residues. The CDR3 loop reads CASSSTDTQYF. Here the CDR3 DNA reads TGTGCCAGCAGTTCCACAGATACGCAGTATTTT. Full variable domain (outside the CDR3, taken from reference TRBV28 and TRBJ2-3): DVKVTQSSRYLVKRTGEKVFLECVQDMDHENMFWYRQDPGLGLRLIYFSYDVKMKEKGDIPEGYSVSREKKERFSLILESASTNQTSMYLCASSSTDTQYFGPGTRLTVL.

The rearrangement uses TRBV28 and TRBJ2-7, with 10 bases identical to TRBD1. The ends lost 5 bases at V and 4 bases at J; junction bases unmatched: 8. This CDR3 is built from 15 residues. Germline loops: CDR1 MDHEN, CDR2 SYDVKM. The CDR3 DNA reads as TGTGCCAGCAGTCCTATCCCGGGACAGGGGTACGAGCAGTACTTC. It codes for CASSPIPGQGYEQYF.

This clone was observed a single time. The J gene is TRBJ2-7, the V gene TRBV7-2, with D unresolved. Germline values: CDR1 SGHTA, CDR2 FQGNSA. V was cut by 1 base and J by 9 bases, with 13 bases left in between. The CDR3 is made up of 13 amino acids. The CDR3 spells CASSLGIPPAQYF. Here the CDR3 DNA reads TGTGCCAGCAGCTTAGGGATCCCACCAGCGCAGTACTTC.

The rearrangement joins TRBV7-9 to TRBJ1-1, with D possibly matching TRBD1 (6 bases). Germline V gene sequence: CDR1 SEHNR, CDR2 FQNEAQ (reference sequence). The CDR3 has 13 amino acids. V gave up 5 bases and J gave up 1 base, with 8 bases separating them. This chain's CDR3 is CASSLTGNTEAFF. The CDR3 DNA sequence: TGTGCCAGCAGCCTGACAGGGAACACTGAAGCTTTCTTT. The whole variable domain, remainder taken from reference TRBV7-9 and TRBJ1-1, is DTGVSQNPRHKITKRGQNVTFRCDPISEHNRLYWYRQTLGQGPEFLTYFQNEAQLEKSRLLSDRFSAERPKGSFSTLEIQRTEQGDSAMYLCASSLTGNTEAFFGQGTRLTVV.

This CDR3 reads CASSPGQTLNTEAFF. The CDR3 nucleotides read TGTGCCAGCTCACCAGGACAGACACTGAACACTGAAGCTTTCTTT. The chain employs TRBV18 and TRBJ1-1; D might be TRBD1 (6 bases). The germline V gene has CDR1 KGHSH and CDR2 LQKENI. CDR3 size: 15 residues. The V end was cut by 2 bases, the J end by 0 bases, with 10 bases between. Supplemented by reference TRBV18 and TRBJ1-1, the full variable domain reads NAGVMQNPRHLVRRRGQEARLRCSPMKGHSHVYWYRQLPEEGLKFMVYLQKENIIDESGMPKERFSAEFPKEGPSILRIQQVVRGDSAAYFCASSPGQTLNTEAFFGQGTRLTVV.

J is TRBJ1-1 and V is TRBV6-1, with 9 bases identical to TRBD1. Germline lookup yields CDR1 MNHNS and CDR2 SASEGT. Germline trimming cut 6 bases from V and 5 bases from J; bases unmatched to any gene: 7. The CDR3 contains 14 residues. In nucleotides, the CDR3 is TGTGCCAGCAGCCTGGACAGGGGTGGGACTGAAGCTTTCTTT. Protein product: CASSLDRGGTEAFF.

The V call is TRBV28, the J call TRBJ1-1; D possibly corresponds to TRBD1 (6 bases). The CDR3 spans 14 residues. Deletions cut 2 bases from V and 6 bases from J, with 13 bases between. Germline V gene lookup returns CDR1 MDHEN and CDR2 SYDVKM. The CDR3: CASSLNRDLAEAFF. The CDR3 DNA reads TGTGCCAGCAGTTTAAACAGGGACTTGGCTGAAGCTTTCTTT.

This clone was observed a single time. V gene TRBV5-4 combines with J gene TRBJ2-3; D gene ambiguous. Trimming left V 0 bases short and J 0 bases short, with 8 bases between. Germline CDR1 reads SGHNT; CDR2 reads YYREEE (reference sequence). CDR3 length equals 15 residues. CDR3 DNA sequence: TGTGCCAGCAGCTTGGACGGCACTAGCACAGATACGCAGTATTTT. It encodes CASSLDGTSTDTQYF.

This clone appeared once. CDR3 sequence reads: CASSLAQGLGDEQFF. CDR3 nucleotide sequence: TGTGCCAGCAGCTTAGCGCAGGGTCTTGGCGATGAGCAGTTCTTC. The chain recombines TRBV11-3 with TRBJ2-1, with D possibly matching TRBD1 (5 bases). Trimming removed 1 base at V and 8 bases at J, with 15 bases between. The germline CDR1 and CDR2 sequences are SGHNT and YENEEA. This CDR3 contains 15 residues.

This chain connects TRBV19 to TRBJ2-7; 7 bases match TRBD2. CDR1 is LNHDA and CDR2 is SQIVND in the germline V gene (reference sequence). V lost 4 bases to trimming and J lost 2 bases; unmatched junction nucleotides: 11. This CDR3 contains 16 residues. CDR3 protein: CASSTHLAETTYEQYF. DNA for the CDR3: TGTGCCAGTAGTACCCATCTAGCGGAGACCACCTACGAGCAGTACTTC.

This sequence joins TRBV7-2 and TRBJ2-1; 9 bases align to TRBD2. The CDR3 runs 15 residues. The germline V gene encodes CDR1 SGHTA and CDR2 FQGNSA. V gave up 3 bases and J gave up 6 bases; unmatched junction bases: 6. Here the CDR3 reads CASSFGGGGRNEQFF. CDR3 sequence (DNA): TGTGCCAGCAGCTTCGGCGGGGGGGGCCGCAATGAGCAGTTCTTC.

V is TRBV6-5 and J is TRBJ2-7, with TRBD2 matching 11 bases. The ends lost 3 bases at V and 3 bases at J; junction bases unmatched: 4. CDR3 length: 15 amino acids. Looked up from germline, CDR1 is MNHEY and CDR2 is SVGAGI. Here the CDR3 DNA reads TGTGCCAGCAGTTATGGGACTAGCGGTTTCTACGAGCAGTACTTC. As protein: CASSYGTSGFYEQYF.

The count of this clone is one. The genes are TRBV5-1 and TRBJ2-1; TRBD2 aligns across 10 bases. The CDR3 totals 16 residues. The germline CDR1 and CDR2 sequences are SGHRS and YFSETQ. Trimming cost V 1 base and J 3 bases; bases outside gene matches: 4. CDR3 sequence (DNA): TGCGCCAGCAGCTTGTACTGGACTAGCGGCTACAATGAGCAGTTCTTC. Its protein is CASSLYWTSGYNEQFF.

The chain combines TRBV5-1 with TRBJ2-3; no firm D call. V was cut by 0 bases and J by 9 bases, with 8 bases left in between. This CDR3 has 12 amino acids. In germline, CDR1 is SGHRS, CDR2 YFSETQ. This CDR3 is CASSLESATQYF. CDR3 in DNA: TGCGCCAGCAGCTTGGAGTCAGCGACGCAGTATTTT.

The V gene is TRBV29-1, the J gene TRBJ2-1; tentatively, D is TRBD1 or TRBD2 (7 bases each). Trimming removed 7 bases at V and 7 bases at J, with 20 bases between. The germline V gene encodes CDR1 SQVTM and CDR2 ANQGSEA. This CDR3 is built from 14 residues. Written as DNA, the CDR3 is TGCAGCGCTTCGGGGACTAAGGGGGCGAATGAGCAGTTCTTC. This codes for CSASGTKGANEQFF.

This clone was recorded a few times. The chain employs TRBV29-1 and TRBJ2-3; D possibly corresponds to TRBD1 (6 bases). CDR3 size: 13 residues. The V end was cut by 5 bases, the J end by 4 bases, with 13 bases between. Germline assignment: CDR1 SQVTM and CDR2 ANQGSEA. The CDR3 loop reads CSVRGQSSDTQYF. The CDR3 nucleotides read TGCAGCGTTAGGGGACAATCCTCAGATACGCAGTATTTT.

The rearrangement links TRBV5-6 to TRBJ2-3; no definite D call. The CDR3 has 12 residues. Germline V gene sequence: CDR1 SGHDT, CDR2 YYEEEE. V was trimmed by 6 bases and J by 1 base, leaving 6 bases between them. Here the CDR3 DNA reads TGTGCCAGCATCCGAGGCACAGATACGCAGTATTTT. Residues: CASIRGTDTQYF.